This entry lists 29 T cell receptor beta chains sequenced from one sample in a study of tumor-infiltrating lymphocytes in primary liver carcinoma. A constant-region primer primed TCR beta cDNA synthesis from roughly 510 ng of total RNA. Construction of TCR beta libraries relied on three successive nested multiplex PCR rounds employing slightly modified ARM-PCR. The opening two PCR rounds, about 10 cycles each, paired TRBV1-TRBV30 forward primers with a C-beta reverse primer. From the multiplex PCR reads, TCRdb called clonotypes with MiXCR, one entry per CDR3 protein. The sample lists over 75,000 distinct CDR3 sequences; just over 65% were seen once. Co-extraction yielded RNA and DNA from roughly 21-30 mg of unsorted bulk tissue. Sequencing was performed on tumor-adjacent normal liver tissue. The receptors originated from a man aged 35 to 55 with primary liver carcinoma and hepatitis B virus infection.

Concerning this clonotype itself: Because it lacks the conserved phenylalanine or tryptophan at the end, this CDR3 is likely a read error. The gene calls are TRBV29-1 and TRBJ2-5; maybe TRBD1 (5 bases). Germline CDR1 reads SQVTM; CDR2 reads ANQGSEA. With 4 bases removed from V and 2 bases from J, the gap between germline ends came to 11 bases. The CDR3 sequence is 13 residues long. The CDR3 DNA sequence: TGCAGCGTTGGAGGCAAGGGGCAAGAGACCCAGTACTTA. Protein product: CSVGGKGQETQYL.

The rearrangement links TRBV5-6 to TRBJ2-5; D is undetermined. This CDR3 comprises 12 residues. V lost 5 bases and J lost 2, with 7 bases in between. Germline CDR1 and CDR2: SGHDT and YYEEEE. CDR3 nucleotides: TGTGCCAGCAGTAGCATGCAAGAGACCCAGTACTTC. It is translated as CASSSMQETQYF.

A few counts support this clonotype. A much larger clone lies a single base off, so this may be a read error. The chain recombines TRBV10-3 with TRBJ2-3; D perhaps matches TRBD2 (5 bases). Germline loops: CDR1 ENHRY, CDR2 SYGVKD. This CDR3 is built from 14 residues. CDR3 sequence (DNA): TGTGTCATCAGTGAGTCTCCGGGAACAGATACGCAGTATTTT. The encoded protein is CVISESPGTDTQYF.

Comments on this clonotype: Just one base apart from a much larger clone, this may be a read error. The chain combines TRBV14 with TRBJ2-5; D gene ambiguous. CDR3 length: 14 residues. Germline V gene lookup returns CDR1 SGHDN and CDR2 FVKESK. The CDR3 sequence: CVSSQDHPIGTQYF. The CDR3 DNA sequence: TGTGTCAGCAGCCAAGATCACCCGATTGGGACCCAGTACTTC.

Comment on this clonotype: A much larger clone is a single base away; this may be a read error. V is TRBV10-3 and J is TRBJ2-5; 7 bases are a match to TRBD2. The CDR3 is 16 residues long. Trimming cost V 0 bases and J 4 bases; bases outside gene matches: 8. Germline V CDR1 and CDR2: ENHRY, SYGVKD. CDR3: CAISESKWEGGETQYF. DNA for the CDR3: TGTGCCATCAGTGAGTCGAAGTGGGAGGGAGGAGAGACCCAGTACTTC.

In regard to this clonotype: Since a much larger clone is just one base distant, this may be a read error. Given the absence of the conserved phenylalanine or tryptophan at the CDR3 end, a read error is likely. The chain carries TRBV12-3 or TRBV12-4 and TRBJ2-1; 9 bases are a match to TRBD2. J gave up 4 bases and V 6 bases, and 7 bases lay outside the gene matches. The CDR3 runs 15 residues. The CDR3 coding sequence is TGTGCCAGCAGAAAACTAGCGGGTGGGTACAATGAGCAGTTCTCC. Its protein product is CASRKLAGGYNEQFS.

The chain couples TRBV28 to TRBJ2-2, with 8 bases aligning to TRBD1. The ends lost 4 bases at V and 9 bases at J; junction bases unmatched: 13. The CDR3 extends over 16 amino acids. Germline values: CDR1 MDHEN, CDR2 SYDVKM. The DNA of the CDR3 is TGTGCCAGCAGTTCCGGGGCAGGGGGCCGTACCAGGGAGCTGTTTTTT. Translated: CASSSGAGGRTRELFF. Full variable domain (missing parts from reference TRBV28 and TRBJ2-2): DVKVTQSSRYLVKRTGEKVFLECVQDMDHENMFWYRQDPGLGLRLIYFSYDVKMKEKGDIPEGYSVSREKKERFSLILESASTNQTSMYLCASSSGAGGRTRELFFGEGSRLTVL.

The sample holds many counts of this clonotype. The J gene is TRBJ2-2, the V gene TRBV6-2 or TRBV6-3, with TRBD2 matching 7 bases. Per germline, CDR1 MNHEY and CDR2 SVGEGT. The V gene end was trimmed by 4 bases and the J gene end by 3 bases; junction bases not matched to a gene: 2. CDR3 size: 14 residues. The CDR3 DNA is TGTGCCAGCAGTTCCCTAGCGGACACCGGGGAGCTGTTTTTT. Translating gives CASSSLADTGELFF.

On this clonotype: Its ends do not fully match the called genes, so a read error is possible. The chain uses TRBV6-1 and TRBJ1-5, with D uncertain. Germline V lookup: CDR1 MNHNS, CDR2 SASEGT. This CDR3 comprises 13 residues. The DNA of the CDR3 is TGTGCCAGCAGTGAAAGTATTGCACAGCCACAGCATTTT. This sequence encodes CASSESIAQPQHF.

For this clonotype: Its ends do not fully match the called genes, so a read error is possible. The chain carries TRBV6-5 and TRBJ2-2, with D perhaps TRBD2 (5 bases). Germline V gene lookup returns CDR1 MNHEY and CDR2 SVGAGI. This CDR3 spans 15 amino acids. CDR3 in amino acids: CANSYSNSGAGELFF. CDR3 DNA: TGTGCAAACAGTTACTCGAATTCCGGTGCCGGGGAGTTGTTTTTT.

Points on this clonotype: This clone may be a read error of a much larger clone one base away. This chain uses TRBV5-6 with TRBJ2-3; D is possibly TRBD1 (6 bases). The V end was cut by 3 bases, the J end by 4 bases, with 9 bases between. Germline CDR1 is SGHDT and CDR2 is YYEEEE. The CDR3 length is 13 residues. CDR3: CASSSKGADTQYF. The CDR3 DNA follows: TGTGCCAGCAGCTCTAAGGGGGCAGATACGCAGTATTTT.

To note about this clonotype: Without the conserved terminal phenylalanine or tryptophan, this CDR3 likely stems from a read error. The J gene is TRBJ2-1, the V gene TRBV11-2, with 10 positions matching TRBD2. CDR3 size: 15 residues. CDR1 SGHAT and CDR2 FQNNGV come from the germline V gene. CDR3 coding DNA: TGTGCCAGTAGCTTGCCTAGCGGGAGCTACAATGAGCAGTTCTTA. Translating gives CASSLPSGSYNEQFL.

This clonotype was observed a single time. The V gene is TRBV10-2, the J gene TRBJ2-3, with a possible D match to TRBD1 (5 bases). This CDR3 is 14 amino acids long. Between the trimmed V and J ends, which lost 10 bases and 4 bases, there was a span of 18 bases. The germline CDR1 and CDR2 sequences are WSHSY and SAAADI. The CDR3 DNA reads as TGCGCCATCAGCAAGGGCAGGGTGGCAGATACGCAGTATTTT. It encodes CAISKGRVADTQYF.

Remarks on this clonotype: In this CDR3 the conserved last residue, phenylalanine or tryptophan, is missing, so a read error is likely. The rearrangement links TRBV11-2 to TRBJ2-7; TRBD1 might be the D (6 bases). Trimming pared 9 bases from V and 0 bases from J, leaving 18 bases between. Germline V CDR1 and CDR2: SGHAT, FQNNGV. The CDR3 totals 15 residues. CDR3 in amino acids: CASTLLQGASYEQYY. The CDR3 region has the DNA TGTGCCAGTACCTTATTACAGGGAGCCTCCTACGAGCAGTACTAC.

In regard to this clonotype: One junction end disagrees with the germline gene, perhaps due to a read error. V and J are TRBV11-2 and TRBJ2-2, with 11 bases lining up with TRBD2. CDR1 and CDR2 (germline): SGHAT, FQNNGV. CDR3 length equals 17 residues. The CDR3 sequence is CTSSPRLAGINIGELFF. The CDR3 DNA reads TGTACCAGCAGCCCCCGACTAGCGGGGATTAACATCGGGGAGCTGTTTTTT.

As concerns this clonotype: Germline and junction disagree at one end, which may indicate a read error. The chain carries TRBV5-8 and TRBJ2-1, with D hard to call. CDR1 is SGHTS, CDR2 YDEGEE, per germline. The CDR3 has 15 residues. The CDR3 nucleotides read TGTGCCAGCAGCGCGACAATGAGCCTCTACAATGAGCATTTCTTC. As protein: CASSATMSLYNEHFF.

This clonotype was seen ten or more times. The chain is built from TRBV6-1 and TRBJ1-1, with a weak D call TRBD1 (5 bases). Trimming took 3 bases from V and 1 from J, leaving 6 bases between them. The V gene's germline CDR1 is MNHNS and CDR2 SASEGT. The CDR3 has 13 amino acids. The CDR3 region has the DNA TGTGCCAGCAGTGACAGGGCGAACACTGAAGCTTTCTTT. Its translation: CASSDRANTEAFF.

The gene calls are TRBV5-1 and TRBJ1-2; TRBD1 matches at 9 bases. Germline assignment: CDR1 SGHRS and CDR2 YFSETQ. This CDR3 has 13 residues. The trim removed 4 bases at V and 6 bases at J, leaving 4 bases unmatched. DNA of the CDR3: TGCGCCAGCAGCCTCTGGACAGGGGATGGCTACACCTTC. The encoded protein is CASSLWTGDGYTF.

CDR3 region: CASSRPVGHPDTQYF. In nucleotides, the CDR3 is TGTGCCAGCAGCCGGCCTGTGGGGCATCCAGATACGCAGTATTTT. V is TRBV11-1 and J is TRBJ2-3; D possibly corresponds to TRBD1 (5 bases). This CDR3 region has 15 residues. CDR1 and CDR2 (germline): SGHAT, FQDESV (reference sequence). The ends were cut back, 5 bases at V and 4 bases at J, with 16 bases in the middle.

This clonotype was counted ten times or more. The chain uses TRBV29-1 and TRBJ2-5, with TRBD2 as a possible D gene (6 bases). Germline CDR1 is SQVTM and CDR2 is ANQGSEA. The V and J ends lost 3 bases and 4 bases respectively, with 15 bases between them. The CDR3 contains 14 residues. The chain's CDR3 is CSVDSSQGGETQYF. The CDR3 DNA reads as TGCAGCGTTGACAGCTCCCAGGGAGGAGAGACCCAGTACTTC.

In the case of this clonotype: Relative to the germline gene, one junction end is altered; a read error may explain this. This chain uses TRBV12-3 or TRBV12-4 with TRBJ2-7; D is undetermined. This CDR3 is built from 14 residues. The CDR3 loop reads CASSLETGSYEHYF. CDR3 coding DNA: TGTGCCAGTAGTTTAGAGACGGGCTCCTACGAGCATTACTTC.

Concerning this clonotype itself: A much larger clone lies a single base off, so this may be a read error. The chain is built from TRBV5-4 and TRBJ2-2; D is undetermined. CDR3 length: 11 amino acids. From germline, CDR1 is SGHNT and CDR2 YYREEE (reference sequence). CDR3: CGGMNSGELFF. The CDR3 nucleotides are TGTGGGGGAATGAACAGCGGGGAGCTGTTTTTT.

Turning to this clonotype: This clone may be a read error of a much larger clone one base away. V usage is TRBV5-5 and J usage is TRBJ2-7; no clear D. This CDR3 comprises 14 residues. Germline values: CDR1 SGHKS, CDR2 YYEKEE (reference sequence). CDR3 DNA sequence: TGTACCAGCAGCTTGGTTGTCCAGGCCTACGAGCAGTACTTC. This gives the protein CTSSLVVQAYEQYF.

With regard to this clonotype: An end of the junction does not agree with germline; a read error may underlie this. V is TRBV11-1 and J is TRBJ1-1; D gene ambiguous. Germline loops: CDR1 SGHAT, CDR2 FQDESV (reference sequence). CDR3 length: 14 amino acids. CDR3 DNA: TGTACCAGCAACTTAGAGGCAGTGGGCACTGAAGCTTTCTTT. Its translation: CTSNLEAVGTEAFF.

This chain links TRBV5-4 with TRBJ2-1; no firm D call. Germline CDR1 and CDR2: SGHNT and YYREEE (reference sequence). This CDR3 comprises 12 residues. With 4 bases removed from V and 9 bases from J, the gap between germline ends came to 11 bases. The CDR3 DNA follows: TGTGCCAGCAGCGTATGTTTCGGTGAGCAGTTCTTC. It specifies CASSVCFGEQFF. Full variable domain (remainder filled in from reference TRBV5-4 and TRBJ2-1): ETGVTQSPTHLIKTRGQQVTLRCSSQSGHNTVSWYQQALGQGPQFIFQYYREEENGRGNFPPRFSGLQFPNYSSELNVNALELDDSALYLCASSVCFGEQFFGPGTRLTVL.

The CDR3 nucleotides read TGTGCCAGCAGCCCTGAGACTAGCGGAAACACAGATACGCAGTATTTT. This codes for CASSPETSGNTDTQYF. The chain employs TRBV14 and TRBJ2-3; 9 nucleotides align to TRBD2. With 4 bases clipped from V and 2 bases from J, the junction kept 7 bases outside the gene matches. Germline CDR1 reads SGHDN; CDR2 reads FVKESK. The CDR3 runs 16 residues.

This clonotype showed up just a few times. A much larger clonotype is one base distant, so this may be a read error. The DNA of the CDR3 is TGTGCCAGCAGCAAGATAGGCTACGAGCAGTACTTC. Amino acid sequence: CASSKIGYEQYF. The chain is built from TRBV12-3 or TRBV12-4 and TRBJ2-7; D not certain. The V end was cut by 6 bases, the J end by 3 bases, with 9 bases between. The CDR3 is 12 amino acids.

The chain is built from TRBV5-1 and TRBJ2-1; D uncertain. V was trimmed by 0 bases and J by 6 bases, leaving 16 bases between them. The CDR3 length is 16 residues. Per germline, CDR1 SGHRS and CDR2 YFSETQ. The CDR3 region is CASSLGSWGQCNEQFF. In DNA form, the CDR3 reads TGCGCCAGCAGCTTGGGTAGCTGGGGTCAATGCAATGAGCAGTTCTTC.

To note about this clonotype: Mismatch with germline at one junction end may stem from a read error. J is TRBJ2-5 and V is TRBV6-6, with D perhaps matching TRBD1 (5 bases). CDR1 and CDR2 (germline): MNHNY, SVGAGI (reference sequence). The CDR3 runs to 13 residues. For the CDR3, the DNA is TGTGTCAGTGTCCTGGACATCCAAGAGACCCAATACTTC. It yields the protein CVSVLDIQETQYF.